The present T cell receptor beta chain was sequenced within a study of OX40 agonist ivuxolimab in advanced cancers. Study results and limitations: Expanded clones tended on average to be more numerous among CD8+ T cells than CD4+. Patients who responded partially at 0.1-3.0 mg/kg showed clonal expansion ranking among the lowest. Nonresponders included some who also had low normalized T-cell clonal expansion.

Repertoires were generated with immunoSEQ multiplex PCR, while TCRdb's copy carries only in-frame clones and drops some. The table records roughly 29,000 clones, about nine tenths of them present only once. As concerns this clone: Its antigen is unidentified.

The source material was CD4+ or CD8+ T cells sorted from blood, sampled in a trial of the OX40 agonist ivuxolimab. This sequence originates from an adult with an advanced solid tumor such as melanoma, head and neck, liver or kidney cancer.

CDR3 amino acids: CASTFEDSYTEAFF. The CDR3 DNA reads TGTGCCAGCACCTTTGAGGACAGTTACACTGAAGCTTTCTTT. The rearrangement joins TRBV7-9 to TRBJ1-1; tentatively, D is TRBD1 (6 bases). CDR1 SEHNR and CDR2 FQNEAQ come from the germline V gene (reference sequence). The CDR3 has 14 residues. The V end was cut by 7 bases, the J end by 3 bases, with 15 bases between.